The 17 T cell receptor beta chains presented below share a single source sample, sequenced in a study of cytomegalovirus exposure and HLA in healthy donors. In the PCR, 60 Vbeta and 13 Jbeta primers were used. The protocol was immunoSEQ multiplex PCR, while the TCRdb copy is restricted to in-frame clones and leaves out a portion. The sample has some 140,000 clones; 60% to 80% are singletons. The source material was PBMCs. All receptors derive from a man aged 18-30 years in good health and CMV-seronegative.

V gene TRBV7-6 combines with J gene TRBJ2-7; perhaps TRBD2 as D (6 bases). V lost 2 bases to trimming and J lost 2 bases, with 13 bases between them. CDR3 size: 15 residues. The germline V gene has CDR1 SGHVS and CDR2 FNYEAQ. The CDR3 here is CASSLRQGLPYEQYF. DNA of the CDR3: TGTGCCAGCAGCTTACGGCAGGGACTTCCCTACGAGCAGTACTTC.

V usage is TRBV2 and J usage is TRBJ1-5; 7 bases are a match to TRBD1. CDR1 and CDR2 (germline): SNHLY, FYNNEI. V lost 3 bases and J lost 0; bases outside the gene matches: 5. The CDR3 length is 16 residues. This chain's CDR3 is CASSDWAGGSNQPQHF. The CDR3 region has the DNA TGTGCCAGCAGTGATTGGGCAGGGGGTAGCAATCAGCCCCAGCATTTT.

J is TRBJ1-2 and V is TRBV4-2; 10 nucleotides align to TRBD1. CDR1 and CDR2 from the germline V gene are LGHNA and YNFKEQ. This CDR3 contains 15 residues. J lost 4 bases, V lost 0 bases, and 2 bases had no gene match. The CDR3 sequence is CASSQETGGLYGYTF. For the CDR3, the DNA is TGTGCCAGCAGCCAAGAGACAGGGGGCCTCTATGGCTACACCTTC.

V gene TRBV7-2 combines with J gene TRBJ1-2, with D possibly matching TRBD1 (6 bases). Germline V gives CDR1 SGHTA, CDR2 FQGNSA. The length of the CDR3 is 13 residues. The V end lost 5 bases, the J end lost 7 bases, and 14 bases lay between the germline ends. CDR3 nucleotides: TGTGCCAGCAGCACCCGGGACATACCTGGCTACACCTTC. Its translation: CASSTRDIPGYTF.

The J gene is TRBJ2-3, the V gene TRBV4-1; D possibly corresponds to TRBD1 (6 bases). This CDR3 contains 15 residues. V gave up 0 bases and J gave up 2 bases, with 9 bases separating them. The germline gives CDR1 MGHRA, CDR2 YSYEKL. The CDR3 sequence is CASSQDGQPTDTQYF. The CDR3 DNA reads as TGCGCCAGCAGCCAAGATGGACAGCCCACAGATACGCAGTATTTT.

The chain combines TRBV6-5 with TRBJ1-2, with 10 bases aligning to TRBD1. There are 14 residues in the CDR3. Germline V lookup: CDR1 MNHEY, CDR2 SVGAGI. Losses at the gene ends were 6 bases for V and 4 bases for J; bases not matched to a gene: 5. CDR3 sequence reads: CASRRTGGGYGYTF. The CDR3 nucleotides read TGTGCCAGCAGACGGACAGGGGGGGGCTATGGCTACACCTTC.

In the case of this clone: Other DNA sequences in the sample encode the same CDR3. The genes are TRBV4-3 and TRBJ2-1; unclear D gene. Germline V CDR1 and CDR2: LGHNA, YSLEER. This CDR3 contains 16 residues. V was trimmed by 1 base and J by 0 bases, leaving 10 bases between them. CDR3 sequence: CASSQVEWSSYNEQFF. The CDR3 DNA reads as TGCGCCAGCAGCCAAGTCGAGTGGAGCTCCTACAATGAGCAGTTCTTC.

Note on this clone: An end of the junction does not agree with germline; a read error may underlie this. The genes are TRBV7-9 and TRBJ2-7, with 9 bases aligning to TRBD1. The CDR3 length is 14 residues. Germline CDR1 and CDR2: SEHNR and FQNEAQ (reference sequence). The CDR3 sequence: CSSSYGTGRYEQYF. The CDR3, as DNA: TGTTCCAGCAGCTACGGGACAGGGCGCTACGAGCAGTACTTC. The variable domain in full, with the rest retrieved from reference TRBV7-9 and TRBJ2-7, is DTGVSQNPRHKITKRGQNVTFRCDPISEHNRLYWYRQTLGQGPEFLTYFQNEAQLEKSRLLSDRFSAERPKGSFSTLEIQRTEQGDSAMYLCSSSYGTGRYEQYFGPGTRLTVT.

The CDR3 nucleotides read TGTGCCACCAGCAGAGATCGGGGGACAGGGGAAGATACGCAGTATTTT. Translating it yields CATSRDRGTGEDTQYF. This chain connects TRBV15 to TRBJ2-3, with TRBD1 matching 10 bases. V lost 0 bases to trimming and J lost 5 bases; unmatched junction nucleotides: 5. Germline V gene data show CDR1 as LNHNV and CDR2 as YYDKDF (reference sequence). The CDR3 is made up of 16 amino acids.

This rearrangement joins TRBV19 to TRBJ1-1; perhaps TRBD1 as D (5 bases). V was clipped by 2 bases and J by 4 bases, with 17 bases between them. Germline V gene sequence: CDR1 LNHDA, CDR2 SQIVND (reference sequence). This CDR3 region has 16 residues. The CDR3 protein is CASSINGRGGRTEAFF. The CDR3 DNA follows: TGTGCCAGTAGTATAAACGGTCGGGGGGGTCGCACTGAAGCTTTCTTT.

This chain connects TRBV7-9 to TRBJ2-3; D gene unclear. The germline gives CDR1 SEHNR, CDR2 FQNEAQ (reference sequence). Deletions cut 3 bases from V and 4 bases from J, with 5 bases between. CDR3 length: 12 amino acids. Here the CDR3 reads CASSFQADTQYF. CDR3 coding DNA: TGTGCCAGCAGCTTCCAGGCAGATACGCAGTATTTT. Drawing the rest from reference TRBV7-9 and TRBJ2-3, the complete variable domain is DTGVSQNPRHKITKRGQNVTFRCDPISEHNRLYWYRQTLGQGPEFLTYFQNEAQLEKSRLLSDRFSAERPKGSFSTLEIQRTEQGDSAMYLCASSFQADTQYFGPGTRLTVL.

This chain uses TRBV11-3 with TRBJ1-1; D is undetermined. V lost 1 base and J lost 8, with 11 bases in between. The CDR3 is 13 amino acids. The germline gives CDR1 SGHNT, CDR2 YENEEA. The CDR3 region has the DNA TGTGCCAGCAGCTTAGGGAGTGCAAGGGAAGCTTTCTTT. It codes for CASSLGSAREAFF.

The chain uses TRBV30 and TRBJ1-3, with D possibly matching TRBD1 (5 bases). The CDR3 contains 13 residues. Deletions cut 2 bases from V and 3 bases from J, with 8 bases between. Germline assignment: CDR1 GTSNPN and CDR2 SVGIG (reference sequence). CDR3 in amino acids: CAWSTGIGNTIYF. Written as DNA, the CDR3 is TGTGCCTGGAGTACAGGAATTGGAAACACCATATATTTT. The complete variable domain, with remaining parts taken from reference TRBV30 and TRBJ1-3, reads SQTIHQWPATLVQPVGSPLSLECTVEGTSNPNLYWYRQAAGRGLQLLFYSVGIGQISSEVPQNLSASRPQDRQFILSSKKLLLSDSGFYLCAWSTGIGNTIYFGEGSWLTVV.

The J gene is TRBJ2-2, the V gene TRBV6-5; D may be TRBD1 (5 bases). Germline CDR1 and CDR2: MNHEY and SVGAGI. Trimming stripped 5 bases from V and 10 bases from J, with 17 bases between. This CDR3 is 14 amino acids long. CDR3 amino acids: CASSPRELGVELFF. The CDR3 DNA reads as TGTGCCAGCAGTCCCCGAGAATTAGGGGTGGAGCTGTTTTTT.

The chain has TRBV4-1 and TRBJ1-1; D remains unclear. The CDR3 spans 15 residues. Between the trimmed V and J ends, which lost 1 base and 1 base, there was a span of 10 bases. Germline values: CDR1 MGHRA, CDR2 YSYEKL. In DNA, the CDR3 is TGCGCCAGCAGCCAAGTAGGGAGCCCGAACACTGAAGCTTTCTTT. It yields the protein CASSQVGSPNTEAFF.

The CDR3 sequence: CASSRDNYQPQHF. CDR3 nucleotide sequence: TGTGCCAGCAGCCGGGACAACTATCAGCCCCAGCATTTT. The V gene is TRBV7-2, the J gene TRBJ1-5; TRBD1 is a possible D gene (6 bases). Germline V lookup: CDR1 SGHTA, CDR2 FQGNSA. V was trimmed by 5 bases and J by 5 bases, leaving 10 bases between them. This CDR3 spans 13 amino acids.

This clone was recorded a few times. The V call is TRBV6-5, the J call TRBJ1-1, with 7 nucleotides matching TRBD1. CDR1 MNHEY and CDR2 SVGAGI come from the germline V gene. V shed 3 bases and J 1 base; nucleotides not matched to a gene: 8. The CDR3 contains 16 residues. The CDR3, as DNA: TGTGCCAGCAGTTATCGGGACAGCTGGGGGAACACTGAAGCTTTCTTT. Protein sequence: CASSYRDSWGNTEAFF.